This T cell receptor beta chain was observed in a study of blood T cell repertoires in COVID-19. Across the study: Sites across the United States, Italy and Spain contributed samples from acute and convalescent COVID-19. Nucleic acid was either cDNA or gDNA, and it came from T cells, B-cell-depleted T cells, or PBMCs.

Authors' data handling: Researchers report that nucleated cell counts were estimated from reference gene primer amplification. The data were produced by immunoSEQ multiplex PCR, yet TCRdb's version contains in-frame clones alone and is incomplete. V, J and clone size are those of that table, while D and trimming were read from the DNA. The table records around 99,000 clones, 84% of them present only once. The material sequenced was peripheral blood. This clonotype was obtained from a woman between 50 and 59 years old with acute or convalescent COVID-19.

Here the CDR3 DNA reads TGTGCCAGCAGCTTGGCTGGGGGGGGCGAAAAGACCCAGTACTTC. This translates into CASSLAGGGEKTQYF. The rearrangement joins TRBV5-4 to TRBJ2-5; the D gene is possibly TRBD2 (7 bases). The V and J ends lost 0 bases and 6 bases respectively, with 15 bases between them. There are 15 residues in the CDR3. Germline V gene data show CDR1 as SGHNT and CDR2 as YYREEE (reference sequence).